This paragraph covers one T cell receptor (beta chain) sequence. The antigen is unknown. Around 100,000 TCR templates underwent assay in each sample. The protocol was immunoSEQ multiplex PCR, while the TCRdb copy is restricted to in-frame clones and leaves out a portion. This table has 85,000 to 130,000 clones, around 90% appearing once. The CDR3 runs 15 residues. Germline CDR1 reads MDHEN; CDR2 reads SYDVKM. V was shortened by 7 bases and J by 0 bases, with 16 bases between the two germline ends. This sample was included in a study of siplizumab effects on memory and regulatory T cells. Points from the study as a whole: It was never confirmed that proliferating Tregs from siplizumab cultures were suppressive. Siplizumab caused a significant drop in alloreactive sequences traceable to unstimulated CD4+ memory cells. Memory cells seemed less diverse than naive T cells, which seemed major alloresponse contributors.

The V call is TRBV28, the J call TRBJ2-7, with D possibly being TRBD1 (6 bases). Sequences were obtained from CD4+ T cells sorted from blood. The receptor's source is a human donor in good health. Some clones in this sample may be carry-over from other donors' samples. Written as DNA, the CDR3 is TGTGCCAGCAATGGAGGCCGGGACAACTCCTACGAGCAGTACTTC. It specifies CASNGGRDNSYEQYF.